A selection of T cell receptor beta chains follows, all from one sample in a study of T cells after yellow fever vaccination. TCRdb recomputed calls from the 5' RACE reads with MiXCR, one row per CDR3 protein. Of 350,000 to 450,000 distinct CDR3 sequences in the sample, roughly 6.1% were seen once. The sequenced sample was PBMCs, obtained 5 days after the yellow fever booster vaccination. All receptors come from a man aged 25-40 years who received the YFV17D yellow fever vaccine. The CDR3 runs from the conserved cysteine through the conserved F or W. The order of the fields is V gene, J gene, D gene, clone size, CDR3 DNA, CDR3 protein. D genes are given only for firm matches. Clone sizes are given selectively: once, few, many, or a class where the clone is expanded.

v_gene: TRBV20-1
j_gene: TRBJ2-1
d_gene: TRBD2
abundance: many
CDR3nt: TGCAGTGCGAAGGGCGGACTAGCGGTGAATGAGCAGTTCTTC
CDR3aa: CSAKGGLAVNEQFF

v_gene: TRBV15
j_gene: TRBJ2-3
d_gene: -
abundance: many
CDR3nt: TGTGCCACCAGCAGAGATCCTTCACTGGCCCCAGATACGCAGTATTTT
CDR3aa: CATSRDPSLAPDTQYF

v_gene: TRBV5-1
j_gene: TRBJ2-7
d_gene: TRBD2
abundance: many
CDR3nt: TGCGCCAGCAGCACGGGACTAGCGGGCTTGTCGGGCGAGCAGTACTTC
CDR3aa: CASSTGLAGLSGEQYF

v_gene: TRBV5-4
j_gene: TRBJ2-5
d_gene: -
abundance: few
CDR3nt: TGTGCCAGCAGCTCCTGGACGGACCATCGCGGGGAGACCCAGTACTTC
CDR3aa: CASSSWTDHRGETQYF

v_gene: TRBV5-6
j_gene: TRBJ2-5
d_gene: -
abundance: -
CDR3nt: TGTGCCAGCAGCGCTACAGTGTACCAAGAGACCCAGTACTTC
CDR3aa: CASSATVYQETQYF

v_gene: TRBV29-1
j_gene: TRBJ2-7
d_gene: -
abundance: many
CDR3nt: TGCAGCGGCCGCCAGCGAGGACGGGAACGGAGCTCCTACGAGCAGTACTTC
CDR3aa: CSGRQRGRERSSYEQYF

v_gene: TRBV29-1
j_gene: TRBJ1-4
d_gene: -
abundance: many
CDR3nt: TGCAGCGTTGGGATTGCAACTAATGAAAAACTGTTTTTT
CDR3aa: CSVGIATNEKLFF

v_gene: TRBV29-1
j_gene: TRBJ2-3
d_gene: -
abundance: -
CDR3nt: TGCAGCGCTTATCAGGGGGGGACAGATACGCAGTATTTT
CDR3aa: CSAYQGGTDTQYF

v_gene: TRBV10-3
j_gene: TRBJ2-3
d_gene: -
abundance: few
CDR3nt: TGTGCCATCAGTGGAGCGGACACAACAGAATATTTT
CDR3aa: CAISGADTTEYF

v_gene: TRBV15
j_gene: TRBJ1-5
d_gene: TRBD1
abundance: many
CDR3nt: TGTGCCACCAGCAGAGGAGGGACAGGCAATCAGCCCCAGCATTTT
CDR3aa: CATSRGGTGNQPQHF

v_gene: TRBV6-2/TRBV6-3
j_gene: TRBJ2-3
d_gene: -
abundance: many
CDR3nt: TGTGCCAGCAGCGCCCCCGGAGATACGCAGTATTTT
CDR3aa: CASSAPGDTQYF

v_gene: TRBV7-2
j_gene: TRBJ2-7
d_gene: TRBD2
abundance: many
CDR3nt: TGTGCCAGCAGCTTAGAGGCGGGAGGGCCCTTCGAGCAGTACTTC
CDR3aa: CASSLEAGGPFEQYF

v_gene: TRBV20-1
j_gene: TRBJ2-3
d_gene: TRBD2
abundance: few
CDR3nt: TGCAGTGCCAAACCGGGACTAGCGGGAGGTGGGACAGATACGCAGTATTTT
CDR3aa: CSAKPGLAGGGTDTQYF

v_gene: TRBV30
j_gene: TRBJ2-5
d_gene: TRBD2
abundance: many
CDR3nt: TGTGCCTGGAAGCGGGGCCAGACCCAGTACTTC
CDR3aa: CAWKRGQTQYF

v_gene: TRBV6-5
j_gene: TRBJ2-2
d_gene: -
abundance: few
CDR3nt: TGTGCCAGCAGTTACTCGCGAACAGGGATGACCGGGGAGCTGTTTTTT
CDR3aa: CASSYSRTGMTGELFF

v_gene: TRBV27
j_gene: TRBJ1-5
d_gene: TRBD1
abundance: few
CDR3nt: TGTGCCAGCCGACAGGGAATAATTAGCAATCAGCCCCAGCATTTT
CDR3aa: CASRQGIISNQPQHF

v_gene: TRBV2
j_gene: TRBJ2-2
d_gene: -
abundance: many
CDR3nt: TGTGCCAGCAGACGCACCGGGGAGCTGTTTTTT
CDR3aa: CASRRTGELFF

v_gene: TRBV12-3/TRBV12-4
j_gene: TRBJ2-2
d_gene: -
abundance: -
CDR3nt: TGTGCCAGCAGTCCCTCGAAAGGAATCGGGGAGCTGTTTTTT
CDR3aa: CASSPSKGIGELFF

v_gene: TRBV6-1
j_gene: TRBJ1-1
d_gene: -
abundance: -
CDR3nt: TGTGCCAGCAGTGAAACGGTAGAAGCTTTCTTT
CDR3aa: CASSETVEAFF

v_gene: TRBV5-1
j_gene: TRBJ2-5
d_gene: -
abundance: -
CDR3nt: TGCGCCAGCAGCTTGGTTGGTCAGACCCAGTACTTC
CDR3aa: CASSLVGQTQYF

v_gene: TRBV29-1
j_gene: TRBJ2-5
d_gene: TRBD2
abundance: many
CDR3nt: TGCAGCGTTGTATCGGCTAGCGGGAGGAGGTACCAAGAGACCCAGTACTTC
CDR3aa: CSVVSASGRRYQETQYF

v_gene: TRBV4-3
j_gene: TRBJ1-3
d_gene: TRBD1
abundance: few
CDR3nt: TGCGCCAGCAGCCAAGGGACAGGGAGAAACACCATATATTTT
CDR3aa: CASSQGTGRNTIYF

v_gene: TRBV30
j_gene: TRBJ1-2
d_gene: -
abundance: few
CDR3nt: TGTGCCTGGAGGGAAGTTCGAGGCTACACCTTC
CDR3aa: CAWREVRGYTF

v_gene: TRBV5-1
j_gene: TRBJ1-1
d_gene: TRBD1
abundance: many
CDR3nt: TGCGCCAGCATTCAGGGGACAGCGAACACTGAAGCTTTCTTT
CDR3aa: CASIQGTANTEAFF

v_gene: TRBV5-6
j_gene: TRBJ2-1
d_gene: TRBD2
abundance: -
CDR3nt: TGTGCCAGCAGCTTATCCAATCTAGCGGGTTTGACGGGCGATGAGCAGTTCTTC
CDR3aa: CASSLSNLAGLTGDEQFF

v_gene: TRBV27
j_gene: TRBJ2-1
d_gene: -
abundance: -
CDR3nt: TGTGCCAGCAGTTTATCGGGGGCAGGTTACAATGAGCAGTTCTTC
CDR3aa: CASSLSGAGYNEQFF

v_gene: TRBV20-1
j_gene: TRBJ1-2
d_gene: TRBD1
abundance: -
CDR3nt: TGCAGTGCTAGATTCGGGACAGGGGGCGATTCTAACTATGGCTACACCTTC
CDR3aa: CSARFGTGGDSNYGYTF

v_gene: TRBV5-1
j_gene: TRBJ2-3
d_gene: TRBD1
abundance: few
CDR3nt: TGCGCCAGCAGCTTGGGAAGGGACAGTAGAGGCGCAGATACGCAGTATTTT
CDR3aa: CASSLGRDSRGADTQYF

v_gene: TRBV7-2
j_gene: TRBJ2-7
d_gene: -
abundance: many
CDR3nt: TGTGCCAGCAGCTTAGCCCGGGAGTCCTACGAGCAGTACTTC
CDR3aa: CASSLARESYEQYF

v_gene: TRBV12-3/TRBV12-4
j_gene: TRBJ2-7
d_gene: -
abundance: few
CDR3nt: TGTGCCAGCAGCCAAAGCGGCTACGAGCAGTACTTC
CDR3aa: CASSQSGYEQYF

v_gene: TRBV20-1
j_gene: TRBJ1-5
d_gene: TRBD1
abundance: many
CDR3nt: TGCAGTGCTGGACAGGGGGGTCAGCCCCAGCATTTT
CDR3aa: CSAGQGGQPQHF

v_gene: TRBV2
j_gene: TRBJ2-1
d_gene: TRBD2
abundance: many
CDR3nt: TGTGCCAGCAGCCTTGGACTAGCGGGAGACAATGAGCAGTTCTTC
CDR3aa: CASSLGLAGDNEQFF

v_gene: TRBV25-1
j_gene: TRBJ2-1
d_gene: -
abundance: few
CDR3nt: TGTGCCAGCAGTGAATCTGGCGGAAGCTCCTACAATGAGCAGTTCTTC
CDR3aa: CASSESGGSSYNEQFF

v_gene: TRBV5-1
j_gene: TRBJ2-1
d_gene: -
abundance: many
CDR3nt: TGCGCCAGCAGCTTTGGGCATACCGTCACAAATGAGCAGTTCTTC
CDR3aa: CASSFGHTVTNEQFF

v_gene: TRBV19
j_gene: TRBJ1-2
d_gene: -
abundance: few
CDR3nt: TGTGCCAGTAGTATCGTCGGAGTCGGTGGGGACTATGGCTACACCTTC
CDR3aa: CASSIVGVGGDYGYTF

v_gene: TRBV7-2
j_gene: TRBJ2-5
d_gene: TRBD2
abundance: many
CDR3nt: TGTGCCAGCAGACTCCTAGCGGTCCAAGAGACCCAGTACTTC
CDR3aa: CASRLLAVQETQYF

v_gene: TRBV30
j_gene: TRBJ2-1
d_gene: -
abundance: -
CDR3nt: TGTGCCTGGAGTCGTCTAGACGTCGAGGGTGAGCAGTTCTTC
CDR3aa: CAWSRLDVEGEQFF

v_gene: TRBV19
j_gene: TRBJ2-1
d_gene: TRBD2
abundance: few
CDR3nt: TGTGCCAGTAGTATAGCGGGAGGCTCCTACAATGAGCAGTTCTTC
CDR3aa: CASSIAGGSYNEQFF

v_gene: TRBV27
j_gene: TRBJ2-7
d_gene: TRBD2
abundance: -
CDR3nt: TGTGCCAGCAGTTTGTCATCAGGTCTAGCGGGAGTGGGCGAGCAGTACTTC
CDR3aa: CASSLSSGLAGVGEQYF

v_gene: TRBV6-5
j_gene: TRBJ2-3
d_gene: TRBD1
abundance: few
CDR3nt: TGTGCCAGCAGTTACAGGGGGCAGAGATCAGATACGCAGTATTTT
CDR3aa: CASSYRGQRSDTQYF

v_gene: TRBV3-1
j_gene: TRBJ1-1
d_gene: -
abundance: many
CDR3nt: TGTGCCAGCAGTGTGTCGAGTGACACTGAAGCTTTCTTT
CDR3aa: CASSVSSDTEAFF

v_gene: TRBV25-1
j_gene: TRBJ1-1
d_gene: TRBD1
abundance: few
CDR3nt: TGTGCCAGCAGTCCGGACAGGGGGCTCGGCACTGAAGCTTTCTTT
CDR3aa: CASSPDRGLGTEAFF

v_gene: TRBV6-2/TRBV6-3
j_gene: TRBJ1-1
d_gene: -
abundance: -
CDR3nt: TGTGCCAGCAGTTACGTCAGTACTGAATCTTTCTTT
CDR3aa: CASSYVSTESFF

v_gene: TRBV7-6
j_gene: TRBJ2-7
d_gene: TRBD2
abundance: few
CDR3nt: TGTGCCAGCAGCTTATTAGCGGGGAACTACGAGCAGTACTTC
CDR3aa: CASSLLAGNYEQYF

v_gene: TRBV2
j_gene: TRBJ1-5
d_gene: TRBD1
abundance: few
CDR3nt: TGTGCCAGCAGTGATAAGAGGGGACAGGGGAGTCCCCAGCATTTT
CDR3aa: CASSDKRGQGSPQHF

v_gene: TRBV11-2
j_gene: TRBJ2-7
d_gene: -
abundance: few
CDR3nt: TGTGCCAGCAGCTTAGGGGACGTTGAGCAGTACTTC
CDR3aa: CASSLGDVEQYF

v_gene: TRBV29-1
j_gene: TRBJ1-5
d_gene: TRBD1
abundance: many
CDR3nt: TGCAGCGTGGGGACAGGGGGGCCCCAGCATTTT
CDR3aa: CSVGTGGPQHF

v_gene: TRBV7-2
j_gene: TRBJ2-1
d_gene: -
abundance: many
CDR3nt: TGTGCCAGCAGCTTCGCCAACCGGGGTCCGGCCTACAATGAGCAGTTCTTC
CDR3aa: CASSFANRGPAYNEQFF

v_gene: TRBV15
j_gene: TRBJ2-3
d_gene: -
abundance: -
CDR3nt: TGTGCCACCAGCAGAGATCGTTCGTTACAGGGAGATACGCAGTATTTT
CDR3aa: CATSRDRSLQGDTQYF

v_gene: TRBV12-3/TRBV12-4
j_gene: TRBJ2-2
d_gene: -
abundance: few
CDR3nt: TGTGCCAGCAGTGCGGGACACAACACCGGGGAGCTGTTTTTT
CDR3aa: CASSAGHNTGELFF

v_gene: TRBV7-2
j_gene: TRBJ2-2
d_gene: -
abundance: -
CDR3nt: TGTGCCAGCAGCTTCGTGAGCCCCGGGGAGCTGTTTTTT
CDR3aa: CASSFVSPGELFF

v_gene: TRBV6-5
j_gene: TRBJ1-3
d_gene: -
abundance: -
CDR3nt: TGTGCCAGCAGTTACAGCCTAAACTCTGGAAACACCATATATTTT
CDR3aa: CASSYSLNSGNTIYF

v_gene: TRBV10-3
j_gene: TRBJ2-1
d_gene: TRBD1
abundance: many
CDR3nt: TGTGCCAGGCGGATCGAGACAGGGTCCTACAATGAGCAGTTCTTC
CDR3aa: CARRIETGSYNEQFF